This T cell receptor beta chain was recovered during a study of early T cells in non-severe SARS-CoV-2 infection. This clonotype was seen ten or more times. TCRdb fed the 5' RACE reads into MiXCR, producing one record per CDR3 protein. The sample holds some 30,000 distinct CDR3 sequences; about 4.2% are singletons and the top ten take roughly 12%. Trimming cost V 0 bases and J 0 bases, with 7 bases left between them. The length of the CDR3 is 15 residues. The germline CDR1 and CDR2 sequences are SGHDT and YYEEEE. The sequence derives from an adult who was a healthcare worker with PCR-confirmed SARS-CoV-2 infection or an uninfected control (not recorded which). Sequencing was done on a sample of whole blood. The gene calls are TRBV5-6 and TRBJ1-5, with unresolved D. The CDR3 loop reads CASSLESYSNQPQHF. CDR3 coding DNA: TGTGCCAGCAGCTTGGAGAGTTATAGCAATCAGCCCCAGCATTTT. The whole variable domain, filled in from reference TRBV5-6 and TRBJ1-5, reads DAGVTQSPTHLIKTRGQQVTLRCSPKSGHDTVSWYQQALGQGPQFIFQYYEEEERQRGNFPDRFSGHQFPNYSSELNVNALLLGDSALYLCASSLESYSNQPQHFGDGTRLSIL.